This TCR beta chain was documented in a study of shared clonotypes between healthy human individuals. The protocol was immunoSEQ multiplex PCR, while the TCRdb copy is restricted to in-frame clones and leaves out a portion. The sample lists 2 million to 2.5 million clones; approximately 90% were seen once. Germline V gene lookup returns CDR1 MNHEY and CDR2 SMNVEV (reference sequence). Trimming took 4 bases from V and 5 from J, leaving 14 bases between them. The CDR3 has 15 residues. This clone was seen once. All the donors were Caucasian adults who lived in Nashville, Tennessee. The sequencing sample was made of naive CD4+ T cells from PBMCs. Subset indicated: CD45RA+ positively selected. V and J are TRBV27 and TRBJ1-4; TRBD1 is a possible D gene (5 bases). This TCR was sampled from a man between 18 and 29 years old in good health. Some clones in this sample may be carry-over from other donors' samples. The CDR3 loop is CASSSQGLENEKLFF. CDR3 coding DNA: TGTGCCAGCAGTTCCCAGGGTCTTGAAAATGAAAAACTGTTTTTT.